The clone carrying this T cell receptor (beta chain) was counted between two and nine times. Advanced solid tumors lacking tumor-infiltrating lymphocytes were present in eligible patients. TRAV- and TRBV-specific primers were used for first-strand cDNA, which covered alpha and beta chains. It was with a constant-region primer and a V-primer adapter that TCRs were amplified over around 18 PCR cycles. One entry per CDR3 protein, called by TCRdb with MiXCR from the reads. The profile shows about 9,800 distinct CDR3 sequences, 35% to 50% of them singletons. Trimming removed 2 bases from V and 2 bases from J, with 12 bases in between. Germline V gene sequence: CDR1 KGHSH, CDR2 LQKENI. The CDR3 runs to 15 residues. This specimen belongs to a study of low-dose radiotherapy and immunotherapy resistance in tumors.

The chain employs TRBV18 and TRBJ2-5; unclear D gene. The receptor comes from a human donor with advanced metastatic prostate, ovarian, gallbladder or colorectal cancer (not recorded which). This table probably holds off-target reads from a library built for another chain. The CDR3 spells CASSPLVGRQETQYF. In nucleotides, the CDR3 is TGTGCCAGCTCACCATTGGTAGGGCGGCAAGAGACCCAGTACTTC.